A single sample gave rise to the 25 T cell receptor beta chains below, sequenced in a study of blood T cell repertoires in COVID-19. TCRdb's table, derived via immunoSEQ multiplex PCR, lists solely in-frame clones and lacks some. In the table there are roughly 250,000 clones, about 89% of which are singletons. The specimen was PBMCs or T cells enriched from blood (not recorded which). The receptors were sampled from a woman aged 18-30 years who had recovered from COVID-19.

This rearrangement joins TRBV27 to TRBJ2-5; 8 bases fit TRBD1. Germline assignment: CDR1 MNHEY and CDR2 SMNVEV (reference sequence). The CDR3 has 16 amino acids. With V trimmed by 4 bases and J by 0 bases, 7 bases remained unmatched. The CDR3 sequence is CASSSLTGVHQETQYF. The CDR3 DNA reads TGTGCCAGCAGTTCCTTGACAGGGGTCCACCAAGAGACCCAGTACTTC.

The V and J genes are TRBV10-3 and TRBJ1-5; D is unresolved. Per the germline V gene, CDR1 is ENHRY and CDR2 is SYGVKD. Trimming pared 1 base from V and 3 bases from J, leaving 4 bases between. This CDR3 is 13 amino acids long. CDR3 region: CAISELHNQPQHF. The CDR3 DNA reads TGTGCCATCAGTGAGTTACACAATCAGCCCCAGCATTTT.

This clone was counted a single time. The chain links TRBV3-1 (or the pseudogene TRBV3-2) to TRBJ1-1; TRBD1 matches 8 bases. This CDR3 spans 14 amino acids. CDR1 and CDR2 (germline): LGHDT, YNNKEL (reference sequence). Trimming cost V 3 bases and J 4 bases; bases outside gene matches: 4. DNA for the CDR3: TGTGCCAGCAGCCAGCGGACAGGGAGCACTGAAGCTTTCTTT. Its protein is CASSQRTGSTEAFF.

Only a few counts were recorded for this clone. This chain links TRBV14 with TRBJ1-6; D might be TRBD1 (6 bases). Per the germline V gene, CDR1 is SGHDN and CDR2 is FVKESK. Trimming shortened V by 4 bases and J by 3 bases, and 16 bases separated the two germline ends. The CDR3 is made up of 17 amino acids. This CDR3 reads CASSRTRGLGYNSPLHF. CDR3 DNA sequence: TGTGCCAGCAGCCGGACGAGGGGGTTAGGCTATAATTCACCCCTCCACTTT.

V gene TRBV6-2 or TRBV6-3 combines with J gene TRBJ2-3; perhaps TRBD2 as D (5 bases). Trimming shortened V by 4 bases and J by 11 bases, and 19 bases separated the two germline ends. Germline CDR1 reads MNHEY; CDR2 reads SVGEGT. The CDR3 spans 14 residues. CDR3 DNA: TGTGCCAGCAGTTCCCCCACTCTCGGTGAGGGGCAGTATTTT. Its protein is CASSSPTLGEGQYF.

The rearrangement joins TRBV3-1 (or the pseudogene TRBV3-2) to TRBJ1-2, with D uncertain. The germline gives CDR1 LGHDT, CDR2 YNNKEL (reference sequence). This CDR3 comprises 13 residues. V was shortened by 1 base and J by 8 bases, with 11 bases between the two germline ends. The CDR3 loop is CASSQVHTQGYTF. CDR3 in DNA: TGTGCCAGCAGCCAAGTCCACACCCAAGGCTACACCTTC.

The rearrangement joins TRBV4-3 to TRBJ1-2; D gene uncertain. This CDR3 spans 15 amino acids. Trimming left V 0 bases short and J 4 bases short, with 12 bases between. In germline, CDR1 is LGHNA, CDR2 YSLEER. DNA of the CDR3: TGCGCCAGCAGCCAAGATCTCGGGGTGGGCTATGGCTACACCTTC. Residues: CASSQDLGVGYGYTF.

The chain employs TRBV5-4 and TRBJ2-1; 10 nucleotides match TRBD2. This CDR3 spans 18 amino acids. The germline V gene encodes CDR1 SGHNT and CDR2 YYREEE (reference sequence). After removal of 3 bases from V and 4 bases from J, the junction contained 13 bases not matched to a gene. CDR3 nucleotide sequence: TGTGCCAGCAGCTCGCCCGGAGGGACTAGCGATCCGTACAATGAGCAGTTCTTC. Amino acid sequence: CASSSPGGTSDPYNEQFF.

The chain combines TRBV7-9 with TRBJ2-7; TRBD1 is a possible D gene (6 bases). This CDR3 spans 14 amino acids. Deletions cut 5 bases from V and 1 base from J, with 12 bases between. Germline V CDR1 and CDR2: SEHNR, FQNEAQ (reference sequence). This chain's CDR3 is CASSPDQGSYEQYF. Written as DNA, the CDR3 is TGTGCCAGCAGCCCTGATCAGGGGTCCTACGAGCAGTACTTC.

This chain connects TRBV5-3 to TRBJ2-1; 7 positions agree with TRBD2. TRBV5-3 is treated as an ORF (open reading frame) with a function not yet certain. The CDR3 is 17 amino acids. The V segment lost 4 bases and the J segment 5 bases; nucleotides outside the gene matches: 15. The CDR3 bases are TGTGCCAGAAGCCCGCCCCGGGACTACCAAATTCACAATGAGCAGTTCTTC. Translation: CARSPPRDYQIHNEQFF.

The CDR3: CASSVEGAHGNTIYF. In DNA, the CDR3 is TGTGCCAGCAGCGTAGAGGGGGCGCATGGAAACACCATATATTTT. The chain carries TRBV9 and TRBJ1-3; 7 positions agree with TRBD1. V lost 0 bases, J lost 3 bases, and 3 bases stayed unmatched. This CDR3 is 15 amino acids long. The V gene's germline CDR1 is SGDLS and CDR2 YYNGEE.

The genes are TRBV24-1 and TRBJ1-1; maybe TRBD1 (5 bases). V was pared by 9 bases and J by 1 base, with 11 bases between. There are 13 residues in the CDR3. Germline CDR1 and CDR2: KGHDR and SFDVKD. CDR3 residues: CATRLTENTEAFF. The CDR3, as DNA: TGTGCCACCCGCCTGACAGAGAACACTGAAGCTTTCTTT.

The CDR3 loop is CASSVNPSSETQYF. The CDR3 nucleotides are TGTGCCAGCAGCGTGAACCCTAGTTCGGAGACCCAGTACTTC. The J gene is TRBJ2-5, the V gene TRBV9, with unresolved D. Germline CDR1 and CDR2: SGDLS and YYNGEE. V was pared by 2 bases and J by 5 bases, with 13 bases between. The CDR3 has 14 residues. Supplemented by reference TRBV9 and TRBJ2-5, the full variable domain reads DSGVTQTPKHLITATGQRVTLRCSPRSGDLSVYWYQQSLDQGLQFLIQYYNGEERAKGNILERFSAQQFPDLHSELNLSSLELGDSALYFCASSVNPSSETQYFGPGTRLLVL.

The chain combines TRBV7-3 with TRBJ1-2; 11 positions agree with TRBD1. The CDR3 has 15 residues. Unmatched junction bases numbered 6, after V lost 4 bases and J lost 5 bases. Germline V gene data show CDR1 as SGHTA and CDR2 as FQGTGA. The CDR3 loop reads CASSSRDRGIYGYTF. In nucleotides, the CDR3 is TGTGCCAGCAGCTCACGGGACAGGGGGATATATGGCTACACCTTC.

This chain links TRBV5-1 with TRBJ2-3; no clear D. V lost 2 bases and J lost 4, with 5 bases in between. The V gene's germline CDR1 is SGHRS and CDR2 YFSETQ. There are 12 residues in the CDR3. CDR3 nucleotides: TGCGCCAGCAGCTTCTCTTCAGATACGCAGTATTTT. Its translation: CASSFSSDTQYF. Complete variable domain (other parts from reference TRBV5-1 and TRBJ2-3): KAGVTQTPRYLIKTRGQQVTLSCSPISGHRSVSWYQQTPGQGLQFLFEYFSETQRNKGNFPGRFSGRQFSNSRSEMNVSTLELGDSALYLCASSFSSDTQYFGPGTRLTVL.

This clone has only one observation. J is TRBJ1-6 and V is TRBV5-6; unclear D gene. Germline loops: CDR1 SGHDT, CDR2 YYEEEE. V lost 6 bases and J lost 6, with 16 bases in between. CDR3 size: 15 residues. The CDR3 loop reads CASNMDGGVNSPLHF. The CDR3 nucleotides are TGTGCCAGCAATATGGACGGCGGGGTTAATTCACCCCTCCACTTT.

The chain is built from TRBV9 and TRBJ1-6; 7 bases map to TRBD1. Germline V lookup: CDR1 SGDLS, CDR2 YYNGEE. Trimming cost V 2 bases and J 10 bases; bases outside gene matches: 6. This CDR3 is built from 14 residues. This chain's CDR3 is CASSVRQGMSPLHF. CDR3 sequence (DNA): TGTGCCAGCAGCGTCCGACAGGGAATGTCACCCCTCCACTTT.

The chain joins TRBV5-1 to TRBJ1-1; 9 bases map to TRBD1. CDR1 and CDR2 (germline): SGHRS, YFSETQ. The CDR3 covers 17 residues. V dropped 4 bases and J dropped 3; count of bases not matched to a gene: 13. In DNA form, the CDR3 reads TGCGCCAGCAGCCGGGGGGACAGGGTAAGGGTGGACACTGAAGCTTTCTTT. Its protein is CASSRGDRVRVDTEAFF.

The V and J genes are TRBV4-1 and TRBJ1-5; D remains unclear. This CDR3 region has 13 residues. The V end was cut by 1 base, the J end by 6 bases, with 7 bases between. Germline V gene lookup returns CDR1 MGHRA and CDR2 YSYEKL. CDR3 in amino acids: CASSQGQAQPQHF. DNA of the CDR3: TGCGCCAGCAGCCAAGGCCAGGCTCAGCCCCAGCATTTT.

This clone is a singleton in its sample. CDR3 residues: CASSEAAGGRNEQYF. The CDR3 DNA is TGTGCCAGCAGTGAAGCGGCAGGGGGACGGAACGAGCAGTACTTC. The chain recombines TRBV6-1 with TRBJ2-7, with 7 bases aligning to TRBD1. CDR3 size: 15 residues. CDR1 and CDR2 (germline): MNHNS, SASEGT. With 0 bases clipped from V and 5 bases from J, the junction kept 7 bases outside the gene matches.

The chain combines TRBV27 with TRBJ1-4; 7 bases align to TRBD1. CDR1 is MNHEY and CDR2 is SMNVEV in the germline V gene (reference sequence). V was clipped by 3 bases and J by 6 bases; unmatched bases: 1. This CDR3 region has 13 residues. CDR3 sequence reads: CASSLGTDEKLFF. DNA of the CDR3: TGTGCCAGCAGTTTGGGGACAGATGAAAAACTGTTTTTT.

This chain links TRBV7-8 with TRBJ2-7; tentative D call: TRBD1 (5 bases). CDR1 SGHVS and CDR2 FQNEAQ come from the germline V gene. This CDR3 comprises 17 residues. V lost 3 bases and J 0 bases, leaving 18 bases between the germline ends. The CDR3 nucleotides read TGTGCCAGCAGCTTCACCCAGACAACGACAGACTCCTACGAGCAGTACTTC. Protein: CASSFTQTTTDSYEQYF.

The chain employs TRBV7-2 and TRBJ2-7; D perhaps matches TRBD1 (6 bases). The V end was cut by 0 bases, the J end by 3 bases, with 9 bases between. Germline V CDR1 and CDR2: SGHTA, FQGNSA. The CDR3 sequence is 14 residues long. The CDR3 bases are TGTGCCAGCAGCTTAGCCACCAGGGGCTACGAGCAGTACTTC. It codes for CASSLATRGYEQYF.

The genes are TRBV7-9 and TRBJ2-5, with 7 bases that match TRBD1. The CDR3 loop spans 17 amino acids. Germline V CDR1 and CDR2: SEHNR, FQNEAQ (reference sequence). Trimming at V came to 3 bases and at J to 2 bases, leaving 12 bases not matched to a gene. CDR3 DNA sequence: TGTGCCAGCAGCTTTCCCACCTCGGGGACAGATCAAGAGACCCAGTACTTC. It yields the protein CASSFPTSGTDQETQYF.

This clone is a singleton in its sample. The chain couples TRBV11-3 to TRBJ1-6, with 8 nucleotides matching TRBD1. CDR1 is SGHNT, CDR2 YENEEA, per germline. With V trimmed by 6 bases and J by 6 bases, 4 bases remained unmatched. The CDR3 has 14 residues. The DNA for the CDR3 is TGTGCCAGCAGTCCTGACAGGGGTAATTCACCCCTCCACTTT. This encodes CASSPDRGNSPLHF.